These 2 T cell receptor beta chains share one sample of origin, sequenced in a study of T cell repertoires in cytomegalovirus infection. TCRdb re-called the reads through MiXCR, storing one row per CDR3 protein. This sample has 150,000 to 200,000 distinct CDR3 sequences, with about 30% found just once. Sequenced input: PBMCs. These receptors all stem from a human donor in good health (CMV status not recorded). Some clones in this sample may be carry-over from other donors' samples.

This rearrangement joins TRBV29-1 to TRBJ1-2; the D is unclear. The germline V gene has CDR1 SQVTM and CDR2 ANQGSEA. V gave up 6 bases and J gave up 4 bases, with 15 bases separating them. The CDR3 loop spans 13 amino acids. This CDR3 reads CSVVDSLGYGYTF. CDR3 sequence (DNA): TGCAGCGTCGTGGACTCACTTGGCTATGGCTACACCTTC.

This clonotype has more than one count but fewer than ten. The chain couples TRBV12-3 or TRBV12-4 to TRBJ1-6; D perhaps matches TRBD1 (5 bases). CDR3 length: 14 amino acids. V dropped 6 bases and J dropped 8 bases, with 14 bases sitting between them. Here the CDR3 DNA reads TGTGCCAGCAGCCCCCGGGGGTGGGATTCACCCCTCCACTTT. The encoded protein is CASSPRGWDSPLHF.